A single sample gave rise to the 9 T cell receptor beta chains below, sequenced in a study of blood T cell repertoires in COVID-19. Clones were read by immunoSEQ multiplex PCR, and TCRdb kept only the in-frame ones, dropping some. Of more than 95,000 clones listed, 84% are singletons. Sample: peripheral blood. These receptors all stem from a man aged 55 to 70 with acute or convalescent COVID-19.

V usage is TRBV24-1 and J usage is TRBJ1-4, with 9 nucleotides matching TRBD1. Losses at the gene ends were 5 bases for V and 6 bases for J; bases not matched to a gene: 3. CDR3 length: 14 residues. Germline V lookup: CDR1 KGHDR, CDR2 SFDVKD. The CDR3 here is CATSATGGDEKLFF. Here the CDR3 DNA reads TGTGCCACCAGTGCAACAGGGGGCGATGAAAAACTGTTTTTT.

About this clone: Other DNA sequences in the sample encode the same CDR3. The J gene is TRBJ1-6, the V gene TRBV5-1; 7 positions agree with TRBD1. The CDR3 runs to 13 residues. Germline lookup yields CDR1 SGHRS and CDR2 YFSETQ. V dropped 4 bases and J dropped 8; count of bases not matched to a gene: 3. CDR3 in DNA: TGCGCCAGCAGCCGGACAGGAGATTCACCCCTCCACTTT. As protein: CASSRTGDSPLHF.

The chain couples TRBV5-4 to TRBJ2-2, with D possibly being TRBD2 (5 bases). The CDR3 consists of 14 residues. Trimming stripped 6 bases from V and 6 bases from J, with 15 bases between. CDR1 is SGHNT and CDR2 is YYREEE in the germline V gene (reference sequence). For the CDR3, the DNA is TGTGCCAGCACCCTATCGTGGGAGTCCGGGGAGCTGTTTTTT. Its translation is CASTLSWESGELFF. Full variable domain (missing parts from reference TRBV5-4 and TRBJ2-2): ETGVTQSPTHLIKTRGQQVTLRCSSQSGHNTVSWYQQALGQGPQFIFQYYREEENGRGNFPPRFSGLQFPNYSSELNVNALELDDSALYLCASTLSWESGELFFGEGSRLTVL.

The gene calls are TRBV6-1 and TRBJ1-4, with 10 bases aligning to TRBD1. The CDR3 has 16 amino acids. Germline V gene sequence: CDR1 MNHNS, CDR2 SASEGT. V lost 3 bases to trimming and J lost 7 bases; unmatched junction nucleotides: 8. The CDR3 protein is CASSEPGTGVFEKLFF. CDR3 DNA sequence: TGTGCCAGCAGTGAGCCAGGGACAGGGGTTTTTGAAAAACTGTTTTTT.

The chain couples TRBV4-3 to TRBJ1-2; D uncertain. This CDR3 comprises 14 residues. V lost 2 bases and J lost 4, with 11 bases in between. Germline V gene sequence: CDR1 LGHNA, CDR2 YSLEER. This chain's CDR3 is CASSQYGEGYGYTF. The CDR3 DNA is TGCGCCAGCAGCCAATATGGGGAGGGCTATGGCTACACCTTC.

The rearrangement links TRBV5-1 to TRBJ1-1; no clear D gene. Germline loops: CDR1 SGHRS, CDR2 YFSETQ. V gave up 0 bases and J gave up 2 bases, with 11 bases separating them. CDR3 length: 15 amino acids. The CDR3 here is CASSLGPGFNTEAFF. As DNA, the CDR3 is TGCGCCAGCAGCTTGGGCCCGGGTTTTAACACTGAAGCTTTCTTT.

On this clone itself: The junction differs from germline at one of its ends, possibly a read error. V gene TRBV7-7 combines with J gene TRBJ2-3, with a weak D call TRBD2 (5 bases). From germline, CDR1 is SSHAT and CDR2 FNYEAQ (reference sequence). This CDR3 spans 13 amino acids. CDR3 DNA sequence: TGTGCTAGCAGTTATAGCGGCACAGATACGCAGTATTTT. Amino acid sequence: CASSYSGTDTQYF.

The chain recombines TRBV10-3 with TRBJ2-7; 7 bases line up with TRBD2. V lost 0 bases and J lost 4; bases outside the gene matches: 6. The germline CDR1 and CDR2 sequences are ENHRY and SYGVKD. This CDR3 is 15 amino acids long. The CDR3 loop is CAISESSGVAYEQYV. CDR3 in DNA: TGTGCCATCAGTGAGTCGAGCGGGGTGGCATACGAGCAGTACGTC.

V gene TRBV7-6 combines with J gene TRBJ2-3; maybe TRBD1 (5 bases). The CDR3 consists of 13 residues. Trimming pared 5 bases from V and 8 bases from J, leaving 14 bases between. Looked up from germline, CDR1 is SGHVS and CDR2 is FNYEAQ. CDR3 residues: CASSPDSRGTQYF. The CDR3 nucleotides read TGTGCCAGCAGCCCTGATTCTAGGGGTACGCAGTATTTT.